The entry below describes one T cell receptor beta chain. What it binds is unknown. These data come from a study of OX40 agonist ivuxolimab in advanced cancers. From germline, CDR1 is MDHEN and CDR2 SYDVKM. J was trimmed by 3 bases and V by 3 bases; bases with no gene match: 8. The CDR3 totals 16 residues. TCRdb's copy holds only in-frame clones and misses some; the assay was immunoSEQ multiplex PCR. The top ten hold around 1% of the sample, which has tens of thousands of clones, over 75% seen once. Study-wide points: Clonal expansion was among the lowest in partial responders at 0.1-3.0 mg/kg, especially CD8+. CD4+ T cells averaged fewer expanded clones than CD8+ T cells.

The source of this sequence is an adult with an advanced solid tumor such as melanoma, head and neck, liver or kidney cancer. This material consisted of CD4+ or CD8+ T cells sorted from blood, taken in a trial of the OX40 agonist ivuxolimab. V and J are TRBV28 and TRBJ2-1; TRBD1 aligns across 7 bases. This CDR3 is CASSFGDSRGYNEQFF. CDR3 nucleotide sequence: TGTGCCAGCAGTTTCGGGGACAGTAGGGGCTACAATGAGCAGTTCTTC.